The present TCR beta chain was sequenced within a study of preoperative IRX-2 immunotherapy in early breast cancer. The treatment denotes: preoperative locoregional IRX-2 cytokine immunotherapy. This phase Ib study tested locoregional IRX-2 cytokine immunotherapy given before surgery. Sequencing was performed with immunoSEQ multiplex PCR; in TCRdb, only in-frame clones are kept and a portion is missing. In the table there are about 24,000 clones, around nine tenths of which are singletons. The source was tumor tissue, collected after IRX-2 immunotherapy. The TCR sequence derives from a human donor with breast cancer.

The CDR3 spells CASSLAWRGGLRIDTQYF. In DNA, the CDR3 is TGTGCCAGCAGCTTAGCGTGGCGGGGGGGCCTACGGATAGATACGCAGTATTTT. This sequence joins TRBV7-8 and TRBJ2-3; 9 bases agree with TRBD2. Germline lookup yields CDR1 SGHVS and CDR2 FQNEAQ. The CDR3 sequence is 18 residues long. V shed 0 bases, J shed 5 bases, and the junction held 12 bases outside the gene matches.